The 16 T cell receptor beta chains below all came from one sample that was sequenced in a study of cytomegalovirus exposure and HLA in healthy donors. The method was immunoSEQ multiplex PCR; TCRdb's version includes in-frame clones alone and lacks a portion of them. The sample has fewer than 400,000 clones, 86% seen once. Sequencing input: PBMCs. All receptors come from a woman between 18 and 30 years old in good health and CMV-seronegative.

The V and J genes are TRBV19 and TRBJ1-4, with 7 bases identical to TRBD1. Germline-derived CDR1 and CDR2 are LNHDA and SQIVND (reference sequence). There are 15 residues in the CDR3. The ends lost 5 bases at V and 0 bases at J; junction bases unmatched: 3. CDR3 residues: CASSLGTATNEKLFF. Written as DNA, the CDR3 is TGTGCCAGTAGTCTCGGGACAGCAACTAATGAAAAACTGTTTTTT.

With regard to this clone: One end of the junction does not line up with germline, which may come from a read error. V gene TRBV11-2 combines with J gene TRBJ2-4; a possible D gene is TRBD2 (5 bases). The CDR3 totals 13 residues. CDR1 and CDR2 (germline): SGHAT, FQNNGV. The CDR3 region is CASSLGVGLGVHF. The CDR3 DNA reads TGTGCCAGCAGCTTAGGGGTTGGACTGGGAGTGCACTTC.

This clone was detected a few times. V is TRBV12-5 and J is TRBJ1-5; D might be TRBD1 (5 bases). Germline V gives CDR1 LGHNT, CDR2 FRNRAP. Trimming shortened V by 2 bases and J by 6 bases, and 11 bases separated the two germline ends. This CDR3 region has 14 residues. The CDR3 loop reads CASGLWQGGQPQHF. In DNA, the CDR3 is TGTGCTAGTGGTTTGTGGCAGGGAGGTCAGCCCCAGCATTTT.

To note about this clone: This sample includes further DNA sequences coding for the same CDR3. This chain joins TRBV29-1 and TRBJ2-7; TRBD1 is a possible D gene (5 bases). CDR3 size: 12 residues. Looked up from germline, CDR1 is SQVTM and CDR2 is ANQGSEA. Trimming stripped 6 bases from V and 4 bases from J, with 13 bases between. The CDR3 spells CSVGRGQYEQYF. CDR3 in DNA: TGCAGCGTCGGAAGGGGTCAATACGAGCAGTACTTC.

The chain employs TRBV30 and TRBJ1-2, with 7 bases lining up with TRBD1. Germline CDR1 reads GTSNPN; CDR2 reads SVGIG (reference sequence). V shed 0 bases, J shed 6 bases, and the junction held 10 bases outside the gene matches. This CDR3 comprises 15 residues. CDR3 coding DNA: TGTGCCTGGAGTGTAGGTTCGTCAACAGGGGATGGCTACACCTTC. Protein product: CAWSVGSSTGDGYTF.

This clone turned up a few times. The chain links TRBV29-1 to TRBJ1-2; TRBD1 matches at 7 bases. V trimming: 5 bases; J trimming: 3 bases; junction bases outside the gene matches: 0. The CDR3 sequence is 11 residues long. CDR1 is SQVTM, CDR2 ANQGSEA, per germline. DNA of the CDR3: TGCAGCGTTACAGGGGACTATGGCTACACCTTC. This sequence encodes CSVTGDYGYTF.

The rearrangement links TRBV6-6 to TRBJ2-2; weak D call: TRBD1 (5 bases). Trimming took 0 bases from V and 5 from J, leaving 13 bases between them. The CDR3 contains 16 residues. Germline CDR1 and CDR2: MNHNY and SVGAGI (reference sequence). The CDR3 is CASSYSAGPVTGELFF. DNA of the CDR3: TGTGCCAGCAGTTACTCAGCAGGGCCAGTTACCGGGGAGCTGTTTTTT.

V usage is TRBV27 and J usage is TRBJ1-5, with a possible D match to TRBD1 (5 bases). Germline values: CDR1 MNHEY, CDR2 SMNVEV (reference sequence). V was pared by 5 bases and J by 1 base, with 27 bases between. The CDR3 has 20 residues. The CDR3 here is CASSRWGGQSLRASNQPQHF. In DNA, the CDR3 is TGTGCCAGCAGTCGATGGGGTGGACAAAGCCTTAGGGCCAGCAATCAGCCCCAGCATTTT.

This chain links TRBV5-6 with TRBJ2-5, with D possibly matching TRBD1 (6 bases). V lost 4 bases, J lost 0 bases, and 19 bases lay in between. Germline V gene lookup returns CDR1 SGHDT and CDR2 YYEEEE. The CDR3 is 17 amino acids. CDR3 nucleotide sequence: TGTGCCAGCAGCCTGGTGGGGGCAGGGTCTTACCAAGAGACCCAGTACTTC. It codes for CASSLVGAGSYQETQYF.

The CDR3 reads CASSFNRGTEAFF. Written as DNA, the CDR3 is TGTGCCAGCAGTTTTAATCGGGGCACTGAAGCTTTCTTT. This chain links TRBV28 with TRBJ1-1; no definite D call. The CDR3 sequence is 13 residues long. Germline values: CDR1 MDHEN, CDR2 SYDVKM. Trimming cost V 3 bases and J 4 bases, with 9 bases left between them.

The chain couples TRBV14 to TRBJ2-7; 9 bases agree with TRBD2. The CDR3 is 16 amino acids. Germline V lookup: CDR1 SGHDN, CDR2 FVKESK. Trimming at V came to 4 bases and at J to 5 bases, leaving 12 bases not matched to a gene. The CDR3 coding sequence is TGTGCCAGCAGCCCGCGGGCTAGCGGGATTTTCCACGAGCAGTACTTC. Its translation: CASSPRASGIFHEQYF.

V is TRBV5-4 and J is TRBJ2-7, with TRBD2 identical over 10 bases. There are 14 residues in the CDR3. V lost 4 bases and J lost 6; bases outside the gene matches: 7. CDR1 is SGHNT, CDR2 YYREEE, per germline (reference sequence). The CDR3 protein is CASSIPSGSSEQYF. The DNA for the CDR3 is TGTGCCAGCAGCATTCCTAGCGGGAGTAGCGAGCAGTACTTC.

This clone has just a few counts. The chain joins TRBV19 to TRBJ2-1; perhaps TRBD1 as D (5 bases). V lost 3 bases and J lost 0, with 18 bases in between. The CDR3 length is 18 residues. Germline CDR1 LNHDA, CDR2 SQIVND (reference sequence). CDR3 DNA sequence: TGTGCCAGTAGTATTGTCCCTCCAGGGTACAGCTCCTACAATGAGCAGTTCTTC. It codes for CASSIVPPGYSSYNEQFF.

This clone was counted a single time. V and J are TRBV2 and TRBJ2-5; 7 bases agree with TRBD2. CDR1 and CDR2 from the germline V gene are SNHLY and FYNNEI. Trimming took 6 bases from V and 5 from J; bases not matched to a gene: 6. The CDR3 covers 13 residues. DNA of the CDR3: TGTGCCAGCAGGGAAACTAGCGCGGAGACCCAGTACTTC. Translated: CASRETSAETQYF.

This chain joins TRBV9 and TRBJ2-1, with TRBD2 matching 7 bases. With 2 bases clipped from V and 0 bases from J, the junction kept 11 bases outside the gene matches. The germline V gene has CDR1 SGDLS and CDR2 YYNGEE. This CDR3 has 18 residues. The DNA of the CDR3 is TGTGCCAGCAGCGTCGCTGGGGGGGGTAGCGGCTCCTACAATGAGCAGTTCTTC. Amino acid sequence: CASSVAGGGSGSYNEQFF.

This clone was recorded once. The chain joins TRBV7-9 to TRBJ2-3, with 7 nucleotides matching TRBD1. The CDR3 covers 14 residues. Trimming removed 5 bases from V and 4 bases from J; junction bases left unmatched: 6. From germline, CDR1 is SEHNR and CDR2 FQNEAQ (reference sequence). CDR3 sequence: CASSRQGMADTQYF. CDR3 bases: TGTGCCAGCAGCCGACAGGGAATGGCAGATACGCAGTATTTT. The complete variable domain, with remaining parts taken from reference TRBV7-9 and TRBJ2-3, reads DTGVSQNPRHKITKRGQNVTFRCDPISEHNRLYWYRQTLGQGPEFLTYFQNEAQLEKSRLLSDRFSAERPKGSFSTLEIQRTEQGDSAMYLCASSRQGMADTQYFGPGTRLTVL.